Listed here are 22 T cell receptor beta chains from one sample, sequenced in a study of cytomegalovirus exposure and HLA in healthy donors. Primers included in the PCR were 60 Vbeta and 13 Jbeta primers. This table comes from immunoSEQ multiplex PCR, and its TCRdb copy is limited to in-frame clones, with some not included. The sample gives approximately 170,000 clones, around four fifths of which show up once; 1.2% is in the top ten. The material sequenced was PBMCs. All receptors derive from a boy between 2 and 10 years old in good health and CMV-seronegative.

The chain recombines TRBV25-1 with TRBJ1-2; 7 nucleotides align to TRBD1. Losses at the gene ends were 3 bases for V and 9 bases for J; bases not matched to a gene: 13. CDR1 and CDR2 from the germline V gene are MGHDK and SYGVNS. There are 15 residues in the CDR3. CDR3 sequence reads: CASSDPGTATSSYTF. CDR3 nucleotide sequence: TGTGCCAGCAGTGACCCCGGGACAGCTACTTCTAGCTACACCTTC.

V gene TRBV30 combines with J gene TRBJ2-7, with 10 bases lining up with TRBD2. The J segment lost 2 bases and the V segment lost 4 bases, leaving 8 bases of the junction unmatched. This CDR3 has 15 amino acids. Germline-derived CDR1 and CDR2 are GTSNPN and SVGIG (reference sequence). In DNA, the CDR3 is TGTGCCTGGAATTCCCGACTAGCGGGCCCCTACGAGCAGTACTTC. Translated, it gives CAWNSRLAGPYEQYF.

The gene calls are TRBV4-3 and TRBJ2-2; 7 bases map to TRBD1. CDR1 is LGHNA, CDR2 YSLEER, per germline. V gave up 5 bases and J gave up 2 bases; unmatched junction bases: 2. This CDR3 contains 14 residues. The DNA of the CDR3 is TGCGCCAGCAGCGAGGGGGCTAACACCGGGGAGCTGTTTTTT. It codes for CASSEGANTGELFF.

As to this clone: This sample also contains other DNA sequences that code for the same CDR3. The V gene is TRBV19, the J gene TRBJ1-5, with D perhaps matching TRBD1 (5 bases). V dropped 2 bases and J dropped 1 base, with 6 bases sitting between them. CDR3 length equals 14 residues. Germline V gives CDR1 LNHDA, CDR2 SQIVND (reference sequence). CDR3 nucleotide sequence: TGTGCCAGTAGTATACGGGGGAGCAATCAGCCCCAGCATTTT. Translating it yields CASSIRGSNQPQHF.

CDR3 nucleotide sequence: TGTGCCAGCAGCAAAGTTGGCTCATCTAAGCGGGGGGGATCAGGGTACGAGCAGTACGTC. Translating gives CASSKVGSSKRGGSGYEQYV. The chain combines TRBV21-1 with TRBJ2-7; the D call TRBD2 from the table was never checked on the DNA. TRBV21-1 corresponds to a pseudogene. The CDR3 consists of 20 residues.

The chain employs TRBV5-4 and TRBJ2-7; 8 bases map to TRBD1. V lost 4 bases and J lost 6; bases outside the gene matches: 12. Germline CDR1 is SGHNT and CDR2 is YYREEE (reference sequence). This CDR3 is built from 15 residues. This CDR3 is CASSLEGRGHFEQYV. CDR3 in DNA: TGTGCCAGCAGCCTCGAGGGCAGGGGGCATTTCGAGCAGTACGTC.

CDR3 bases: TGCGCCAGCAGCCGACAGGGGAACACTGAAGCTTTCTTT. Translated, it gives CASSRQGNTEAFF. The chain has TRBV5-1 and TRBJ1-1, with 7 bases fitting TRBD1. Unmatched junction bases numbered 1, after V lost 4 bases and J lost 1 base. In germline, CDR1 is SGHRS, CDR2 YFSETQ. The CDR3 totals 13 residues.

The J gene is TRBJ1-3, the V gene TRBV10-1, with D perhaps TRBD1 (5 bases). CDR1 WNHNN and CDR2 SYGVQD come from the germline V gene (reference sequence). The CDR3 loop spans 14 amino acids. V was shortened by 7 bases and J by 4 bases, with 14 bases between the two germline ends. The CDR3 is CASKISEGGNTIYF. For the CDR3, the DNA is TGCGCCAGCAAGATCTCGGAGGGGGGAAACACCATATATTTT.

V and J are TRBV18 and TRBJ1-6; D is unclear. V dropped 2 bases and J dropped 6 bases, with 5 bases sitting between them. Germline V gene lookup returns CDR1 KGHSH and CDR2 LQKENI. This CDR3 spans 13 amino acids. CDR3 in DNA: TGTGCCAGCTCACCAACAAGTAATTCACCCCTCCACTTT. Its translation: CASSPTSNSPLHF.

The rearrangement uses TRBV10-2 and TRBJ2-4, with D perhaps TRBD2 (5 bases). Germline V gives CDR1 WSHSY, CDR2 SAAADI. With 0 bases removed from V and 16 bases from J, the gap between germline ends came to 16 bases. CDR3 length: 13 amino acids. CDR3 sequence: CASSESGPAGEYF. The CDR3 region has the DNA TGCGCCAGCAGTGAGTCAGGACCGGCCGGGGAATACTTC.

The sample holds a few counts of this clone. V and J are TRBV5-5 and TRBJ2-5; possible D gene TRBD1, 5 bases. The CDR3 runs to 13 residues. The germline V gene encodes CDR1 SGHKS and CDR2 YYEKEE (reference sequence). Trimming stripped 0 bases from V and 4 bases from J, with 7 bases between. The CDR3 protein is CASSLGQLETQYF. CDR3 bases: TGTGCCAGCAGCTTGGGACAGCTAGAGACCCAGTACTTC.

Here the CDR3 reads CASSQLVVGRTGELFF. As DNA, the CDR3 is TGCGCCAGCAGCCAACTGGTAGTAGGGAGGACCGGGGAGCTGTTTTTT. This chain joins TRBV4-1 and TRBJ2-2; a weak D match, TRBD2 (6 bases). CDR1 and CDR2 from the germline V gene are MGHRA and YSYEKL. With 2 bases removed from V and 5 bases from J, the gap between germline ends came to 15 bases. This CDR3 spans 16 amino acids.

The rearrangement uses TRBV30 and TRBJ1-6; TRBD1 matches at 7 bases. The CDR3 sequence is 12 residues long. The germline V gene has CDR1 GTSNPN and CDR2 SVGIG (reference sequence). Trimming took 5 bases from V and 7 from J; bases not matched to a gene: 2. The CDR3 coding sequence is TGTGCCTGGGAGACAGGGAATTCACCCCTCCACTTT. It is translated as CAWETGNSPLHF. Supplemented by reference TRBV30 and TRBJ1-6, the full variable domain reads SQTIHQWPATLVQPVGSPLSLECTVEGTSNPNLYWYRQAAGRGLQLLFYSVGIGQISSEVPQNLSASRPQDRQFILSSKKLLLSDSGFYLCAWETGNSPLHFGNGTRLTVT.

J is TRBJ1-1 and V is TRBV5-1; D is possibly TRBD1 (6 bases). Germline V gene sequence: CDR1 SGHRS, CDR2 YFSETQ. The V end was cut by 0 bases, the J end by 6 bases, with 15 bases between. The length of the CDR3 is 15 residues. The CDR3 DNA follows: TGCGCCAGCAGCTTGGGGCCGGACAGCCGTTCTGAAGCTTTCTTT. Translation gives CASSLGPDSRSEAFF.

This chain connects TRBV27 to TRBJ2-5, with 10 bases that match TRBD1. CDR1 is MNHEY, CDR2 SMNVEV, per germline (reference sequence). The CDR3 is made up of 14 amino acids. V lost 10 bases and J lost 5; bases outside the gene matches: 10. CDR3 sequence (DNA): TGTGCCACTATGGGACAGGGGAGACTGGAGACCCAGTACTTC. This codes for CATMGQGRLETQYF.

V is TRBV19 and J is TRBJ1-5; 9 positions match TRBD1. Germline V gene sequence: CDR1 LNHDA, CDR2 SQIVND (reference sequence). V shed 3 bases, J shed 4 bases, and the junction held 7 bases outside the gene matches. There are 16 residues in the CDR3. The DNA of the CDR3 is TGTGCCAGTAGTATGGAAGGGACAGGGCTGAATCAGCCCCAGCATTTT. Amino acids: CASSMEGTGLNQPQHF. Drawing the rest from reference TRBV19 and TRBJ1-5, the complete variable domain is DGGITQSPKYLFRKEGQNVTLSCEQNLNHDAMYWYRQDPGQGLRLIYYSQIVNDFQKGDIAEGYSVSREKKESFPLTVTSAQKNPTAFYLCASSMEGTGLNQPQHFGDGTRLSIL.

The genes are TRBV5-4 and TRBJ2-3; the D is unclear. Germline CDR1 and CDR2: SGHNT and YYREEE (reference sequence). The CDR3 extends over 15 amino acids. Deletions cut 4 bases from V and 0 bases from J, with 12 bases between. This CDR3 reads CASSVYSSSTDTQYF. The CDR3 nucleotides are TGTGCCAGCAGCGTCTACAGTTCTAGCACAGATACGCAGTATTTT.

The V call is TRBV21-1, the J call TRBJ1-1; TRBD1, as called in the table, went unchecked against the DNA. TRBV21-1 is tagged as a pseudogene. The CDR3 runs 17 residues. Here the CDR3 DNA reads TGTGCCAGCAGCAAAGCGGGCAAACCACCACTGAACACTGAAGCTTTCTTT. It specifies CASSKAGKPPLNTEAFF.

The chain recombines TRBV5-1 with TRBJ1-6; no firm D call. Deletions cut 2 bases from V and 11 bases from J, with 11 bases between. The CDR3 is 13 residues long. Germline lookup yields CDR1 SGHRS and CDR2 YFSETQ. CDR3 residues: CASSFGPGTPLHF. In DNA form, the CDR3 reads TGCGCCAGCAGCTTCGGACCGGGGACACCCCTCCACTTT.

V usage is TRBV18 and J usage is TRBJ1-2; TRBD1 aligns across 10 bases. CDR3 length equals 16 residues. Germline values: CDR1 KGHSH, CDR2 LQKENI. Trimming at V came to 3 bases and at J to 3 bases, leaving 7 bases not matched to a gene. CDR3 in DNA: TGTGCCAGCTCACCGTTGACAGGGGGCGATTACTATGGCTACACCTTC. The encoded protein is CASSPLTGGDYYGYTF.

This sequence joins TRBV19 and TRBJ1-2, with TRBD1 as a possible D gene (6 bases). Germline V gene sequence: CDR1 LNHDA, CDR2 SQIVND (reference sequence). This CDR3 comprises 15 residues. Trimming stripped 3 bases from V and 3 bases from J, with 14 bases between. DNA for the CDR3: TGTGCCAGTAGTATCAGCGGGGGGCTGGACTATGGCTACACCTTC. Its protein is CASSISGGLDYGYTF.

The chain links TRBV18 to TRBJ1-5; TRBD1 aligns across 8 bases. The CDR3 totals 15 residues. From germline, CDR1 is KGHSH and CDR2 LQKENI. The V segment lost 6 bases and the J segment 2 bases; nucleotides outside the gene matches: 6. The DNA for the CDR3 is TGTGCCAGCTCGCCCGGACAGGGAGGCAATCAGCCCCAGCATTTT. Protein product: CASSPGQGGNQPQHF.